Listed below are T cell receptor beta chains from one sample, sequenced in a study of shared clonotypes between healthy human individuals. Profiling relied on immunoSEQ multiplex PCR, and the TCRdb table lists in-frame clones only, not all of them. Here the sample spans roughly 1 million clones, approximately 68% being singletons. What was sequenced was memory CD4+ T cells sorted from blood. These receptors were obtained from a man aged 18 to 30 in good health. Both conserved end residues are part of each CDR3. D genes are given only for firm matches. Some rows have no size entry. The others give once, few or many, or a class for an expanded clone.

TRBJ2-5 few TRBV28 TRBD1 TGTGCCAGCAGTGCGCCCAGGGGGCCCGAGACCCAGTACTTC CASSAPRGPETQYF
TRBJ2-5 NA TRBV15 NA TGTGCCACCAGCAGAGGGGTTACTGAGACCCAGTACTTC CATSRGVTETQYF
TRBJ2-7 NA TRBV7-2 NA TGTGCCAGCAGCTTAGAAAGGAGCTCCTACGAGCAGTACTTC CASSLERSSYEQYF
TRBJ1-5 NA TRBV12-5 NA TGTGCTAGTGGTTTGCCCCCGGACTTCCCGCCCCAGCATTTT CASGLPPDFPPQHF
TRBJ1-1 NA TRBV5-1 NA TGCGCCAGCAGCTTGGGACAAGTGAACACTGAAGCTTTCTTT CASSLGQVNTEAFF
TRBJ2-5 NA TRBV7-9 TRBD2 TGTGCCAGCAGCACCGACCTAGCGGGAAGAGAGACCCAGTACTTC CASSTDLAGRETQYF
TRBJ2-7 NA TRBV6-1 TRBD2 TGTGCCAGCAGTGAGGGGGGGAGCAGAGCCTACGAGCAGTACTTC CASSEGGSRAYEQYF
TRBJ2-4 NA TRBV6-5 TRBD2 TGTGCCAGCAGTACCGGGACTAGCGGGATTGAAGATCAGTACTTC CASSTGTSGIEDQYF
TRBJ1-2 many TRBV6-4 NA TGTGCCAGCAGTGCGGAGTCAGGCAAATCTTTCTATGGCTACACCTTC CASSAESGKSFYGYTF
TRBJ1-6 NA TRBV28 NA TGTGCCATGTGCACCGGGACGTCGATAAATTCACCCCTCCACTTT CAMCTGTSINSPLHF
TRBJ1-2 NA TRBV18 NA TGTGCCAGCTCACCAAATGGGCCGTCGGGGGGCTACACCTTC CASSPNGPSGGYTF
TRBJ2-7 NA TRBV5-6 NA TGTGCCAGCAGCCGGAAGGCCGAGCAGTACTTC CASSRKAEQYF
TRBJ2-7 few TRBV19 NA TGTGCCAGTAGTATGAATGGAGGTCTAGGCGAGCAGTACTTC CASSMNGGLGEQYF
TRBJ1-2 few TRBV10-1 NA TGCGCCAGCAGTGAGTCGAGGGGAGGAGGCTACACCTTC CASSESRGGGYTF
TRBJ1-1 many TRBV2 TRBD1 TGTGCCAGCAGTATTCAAGGACAGGGGTGGGCTGAAGCTTTCTTT CASSIQGQGWAEAFF
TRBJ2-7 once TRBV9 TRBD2 TGTGCCAGCAGCGGTCAAGCGGGAGGGGGCTTCTACGAGCAGTACTTC CASSGQAGGGFYEQYF
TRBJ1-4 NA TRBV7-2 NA TGTGCCAGCAGCTTATTCGGGACCTGGGATGAAAAACTGTTTTTT CASSLFGTWDEKLFF
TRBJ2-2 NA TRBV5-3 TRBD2 TGTGCCAGAAGCTGGGCCGGAGCGGGAAATATGACCGGGGAGCTGTTTTTT CARSWAGAGNMTGELFF
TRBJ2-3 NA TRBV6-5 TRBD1 TGTGCCACCCGACAGGGGGGCACAGATACGCAGTATTTT CATRQGGTDTQYF
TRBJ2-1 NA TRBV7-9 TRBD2 TGTGCCAGCTCTAGCGGGGCCCTCCGGAATGAGCAGTTCTTC CASSSGALRNEQFF
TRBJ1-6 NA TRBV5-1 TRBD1 TGCGCCAGCAGCAAGGGGACAGGGAATAATTCACCCCTCCACTTT CASSKGTGNNSPLHF
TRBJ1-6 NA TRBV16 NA TGTGCCAGCAGCCAATCGTGGAGGGCACCCCTCCACTTT CASSQSWRAPLHF
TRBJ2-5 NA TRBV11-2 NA TGTGCCAGCAGCTTAAGCGGGCGGTACCAAGAGACCCAGTACTTC CASSLSGRYQETQYF
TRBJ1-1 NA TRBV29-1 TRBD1 TGCAGCGTTGCAGGGGGCAACACTGAAGCTTTCTTT CSVAGGNTEAFF
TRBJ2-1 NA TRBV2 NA TGTGCCAGCAGTGTAGATAGGACGACCAACAATGAGCAGTTCTTC CASSVDRTTNNEQFF
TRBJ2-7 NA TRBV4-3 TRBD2 TGCGCCAGCAGCCAAGAATTCAGAACTAGCGGGAGGGCGGGGGAGCAGTACTTC CASSQEFRTSGRAGEQYF
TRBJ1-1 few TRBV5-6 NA TGTGCCAGCAGCGTTGGGAGGGTACGGTTCTGGCTCTTT CASSVGRVRFWLF
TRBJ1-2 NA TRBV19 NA TGTGCCAGTAGTGATCTTTATGGCTACACCTTC CASSDLYGYTF
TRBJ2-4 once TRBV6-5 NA TGTGCCAGCAGCCCCGGGACTGTCAAAAACATTCAGTACTTC CASSPGTVKNIQYF
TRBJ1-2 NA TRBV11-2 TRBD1 TGTGCCAGCAGCTTGGACAGGGTCTCTAACTATGGCTACACCTTC CASSLDRVSNYGYTF
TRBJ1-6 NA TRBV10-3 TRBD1 TGTGCCATCCAACCTGACAGGGGTGGCTCACCCCTCCACTTT CAIQPDRGGSPLHF
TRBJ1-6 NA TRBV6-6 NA TGTGCCAGCAACCCCGGCTCCTATAATTCACCCCTCCACTTT CASNPGSYNSPLHF
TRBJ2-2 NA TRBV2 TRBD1 TGTGCCAGCAGTGAGACCGGGACAGGGACCGGGGAGCTGTTTTTT CASSETGTGTGELFF
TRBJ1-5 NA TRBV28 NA TGTGCCAGCAGTTTATTTTCAGGGGCGGGAAGCAATCAGCCCCAGCATTTT CASSLFSGAGSNQPQHF
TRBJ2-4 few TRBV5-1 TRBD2 TGCGCCAGCAGCAGCTCCCCCATTGGTGGGGGGGGAATTCAGTACTTC CASSSSPIGGGGIQYF
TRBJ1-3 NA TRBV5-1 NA TGCGCCAGCAGCTCAGAAGGGAGCTCTGGAAACACCATATATTTT CASSSEGSSGNTIYF
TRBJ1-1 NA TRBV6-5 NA TGTGCCAGCAGACGAATTGACGGGAACACTGAAGCTTTCTTT CASRRIDGNTEAFF
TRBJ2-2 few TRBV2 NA TGTGCCAGCAGCCTGGGACTTGTTACCGGGGAGCTGTTTTTT CASSLGLVTGELFF
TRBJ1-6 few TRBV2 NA TGTGCCAGCGCGGGGGCGAATAATTCACCCCTCCACTTT CASAGANNSPLHF
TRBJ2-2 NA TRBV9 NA TGTGCCAGCAGCGAGCCCGGACTTAGCAAGCTGTTTTTT CASSEPGLSKLFF
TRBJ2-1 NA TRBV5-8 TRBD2 TGTGCCAGCAGCTCAATGACTAGCGGGAGAAGGAATGAGCAGTTCTTC CASSSMTSGRRNEQFF
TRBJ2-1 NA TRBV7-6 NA TGTGCCAGCAGCACCCCTGATATATCGACCTACAATGAGCAGTTCTTC CASSTPDISTYNEQFF
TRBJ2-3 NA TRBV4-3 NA TGCGCCAGCAGCCCGTATGAGGACGGCACAGATACGCAGTATTTT CASSPYEDGTDTQYF
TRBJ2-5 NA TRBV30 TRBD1 TGTGCCTGGAGCGGACTTGGGACAGGGGAGGAGACCCAGTACTTC CAWSGLGTGEETQYF
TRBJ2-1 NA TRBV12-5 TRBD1 TGTGCTAGTGGTTTGGCAATAACAGGGGACTCCTACAATGAGCAGTTCTTC CASGLAITGDSYNEQFF
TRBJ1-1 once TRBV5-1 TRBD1 TGCGCCAGCAATCCAGGGGGGAGAGGGACTGAAGCTTTCTTT CASNPGGRGTEAFF
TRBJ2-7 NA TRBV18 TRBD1 TGTGCCAGCTCACCACTCCCCCCCGGGACAGGGATTTACGAGCAGTACTTC CASSPLPPGTGIYEQYF
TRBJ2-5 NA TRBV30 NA TGTGCCTGGGGGGATGAAGAGACCCAGTACTTC CAWGDEETQYF
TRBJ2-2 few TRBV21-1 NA TGTGCCAGCCCTAGCGGGGGGGACACCGGGGAGCTGTTTTTT CASPSGGDTGELFF
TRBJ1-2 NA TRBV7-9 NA TGTGCCAGCAGCTCCTCCTGGCCCACTCAGGGAAACTATGGCTACACCTTC CASSSSWPTQGNYGYTF
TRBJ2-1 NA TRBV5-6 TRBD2 TGTGCCAGCAGCTTGGGGGCCGGGACTAGCGTCTACAATGAGCAATTCTTC CASSLGAGTSVYNEQFF
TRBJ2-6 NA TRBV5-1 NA TGTGCCAGTCAAAGTGACGGGGCTGGGGCCAACGTCCTGACTTTC CASQSDGAGANVLTF
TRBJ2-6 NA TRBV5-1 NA TGCGCCAGCAGCTTTTCTGGCTCTGGGGCCAACGTCCTGACTTTC CASSFSGSGANVLTF